Sequencing of this T cell receptor beta chain was carried out in a study of regulatory T cells in long-lasting Graves disease. Library construction for TCR beta used iRepertoire HTBI primers and Arm-PCR of CDR3 regions. Via MiXCR, TCRdb re-called the multiplex PCR reads, giving one row per CDR3 protein. Of a few hundred thousand distinct CDR3 sequences in the sample, 12% were seen once. Regarding time point: newly diagnosed GD, antithyroid drugs for less than 3 months. Construction of the TCR library relied on RNA isolated from PBMCs. CDR1 is SGHAT, CDR2 FQNNGV, per germline. Trimming removed 5 bases at V and 3 bases at J, with 11 bases between. The CDR3 consists of 14 residues. This clonotype showed up just a few times. The same sample was also used in a study of T cells in Graves' hyperthyroidism and ophthalmopathy.

This receptor was identified in a woman aged 18-29 years with Graves disease. The sequences come from peripheral blood mononuclear cells (PBMCs), collected at new diagnosis, from a patient treated with antithyroid drugs. The rearrangement links TRBV11-2 to TRBJ2-1; perhaps TRBD2 as D (6 bases). The CDR3 bases are TGTGCCAGCAGCGCGAGCGGGCTCTACAATGAGCAGTTCTTC. This encodes CASSASGLYNEQFF.